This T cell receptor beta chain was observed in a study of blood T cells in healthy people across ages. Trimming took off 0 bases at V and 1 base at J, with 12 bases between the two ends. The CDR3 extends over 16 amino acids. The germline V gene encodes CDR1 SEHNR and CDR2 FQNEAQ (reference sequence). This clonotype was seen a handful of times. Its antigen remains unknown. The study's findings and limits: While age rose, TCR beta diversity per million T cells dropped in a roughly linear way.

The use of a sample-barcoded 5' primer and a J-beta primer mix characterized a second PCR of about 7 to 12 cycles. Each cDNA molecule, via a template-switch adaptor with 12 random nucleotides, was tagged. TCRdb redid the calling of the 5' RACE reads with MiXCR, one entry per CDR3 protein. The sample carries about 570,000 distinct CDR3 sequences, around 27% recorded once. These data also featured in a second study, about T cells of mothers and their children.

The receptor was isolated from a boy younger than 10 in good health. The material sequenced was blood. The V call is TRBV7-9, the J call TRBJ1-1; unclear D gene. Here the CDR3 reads CASSLAAGIRNTEAFF. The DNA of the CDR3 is TGTGCCAGCAGCTTAGCGGCAGGTATACGGAACACTGAAGCTTTCTTT.